These T cell receptor beta chains were read from a single sample in a study of cytomegalovirus exposure and HLA in healthy donors. Assay used: immunoSEQ multiplex PCR; TCRdb lists only in-frame clones, some missing. The table lists about 64,000 clones, less than 90% of them singletons, with roughly 10% in the top ten. Sequenced: PBMCs. The receptors here all came from a female donor in good health and CMV-seronegative. CDR3s include the opening cysteine and the closing phenylalanine or tryptophan. The order of the fields is V gene, D gene, clone size, J gene, CDR3 protein, CDR3 DNA. D genes are given only for firm matches. The listing skips clone size in some rows; elsewhere it reads once, few, many or a size class.

>TRBV5-8|NA|NA|TRBJ2-7
CASSFSRGKYF
TGTGCCAGCAGCTTCTCCAGGGGAAAGTACTTC
>TRBV7-9|NA|NA|TRBJ2-5
CASSLAREETQYF
TGTGCCAGCAGCTTAGCGAGGGAGGAGACCCAGTACTTC
>TRBV6-5|NA|NA|TRBJ1-3
CASSYIPTERNTIYF
TGTGCCAGCAGTTACATCCCTACAGAGAGAAACACCATATATTTT
>TRBV7-2|NA|NA|TRBJ2-7
CASSLPSASYEQYF
TGTGCCAGCAGCTTGCCTAGCGCCTCCTACGAGCAGTACTTC
>TRBV25-1|NA|NA|TRBJ1-4
CASSESGGTKEKLFF
TGTGCCAGCAGTGAATCTGGGGGGACGAAGGAAAAACTGTTTTTT
>TRBV28|TRBD1|NA|TRBJ2-7
CASTTRTGYEQYF
TGTGCCAGCACAACCAGGACAGGGTACGAGCAGTACTTC
>TRBV7-6|NA|NA|TRBJ2-7
CASSYSGAGEYEQYF
TGTGCCAGCAGCTACTCAGGGGCGGGAGAGTACGAGCAGTACTTC
>TRBV6-5|TRBD1|NA|TRBJ1-1
CASSYTDRGRGAFF
TGTGCCAGCAGTTACACTGACAGGGGGCGGGGAGCTTTCTTT
>TRBV7-2|TRBD2|once|TRBJ2-7
CASSLGLAREQYF
TGTGCCAGCAGCTTAGGACTAGCGAGGGAGCAGTACTTC
>TRBV27|NA|NA|TRBJ2-7
CASSLSGQGSSYEQYF
TGTGCCAGCAGTTTATCGGGGCAGGGAAGCTCCTACGAGCAGTACTTC
>TRBV18|NA|NA|TRBJ1-2
CASSRQEHGYTF
TGTGCCAGCTCACGACAGGAGCATGGCTACACCTTC
>TRBV30|NA|NA|TRBJ2-5
CAWSGRETQYF
TGTGCCTGGAGTGGCAGGGAGACCCAGTACTTC
>TRBV2|TRBD1|NA|TRBJ1-2
CASRGQGGNYGYTF
TGTGCCAGCAGGGGACAGGGGGGGAACTATGGCTACACCTTC
>TRBV29-1|NA|NA|TRBJ2-1
CSVALAPSSYNEQFF
TGCAGCGTGGCACTAGCACCGAGCTCCTACAATGAGCAGTTCTTC
>TRBV7-6|TRBD1|NA|TRBJ2-5
CASSRDRQETQYF
TGTGCCAGCAGCAGGGACAGACAAGAGACCCAGTACTTC
>TRBV27|TRBD2|NA|TRBJ2-3
CASSLQGLAGGGLTDTQYF
TGTGCCAGCAGTTTACAGGGACTAGCGGGAGGGGGACTCACAGATACGCAGTATTTT
>TRBV2|NA|NA|TRBJ2-2
CASSVDSNANTGELFF
TGTGCCAGCAGCGTGGACAGCAACGCGAACACCGGGGAGCTGTTTTTT
>TRBV27|NA|NA|TRBJ1-5
CASSFWDKRDQPQHF
TGTGCCAGCAGTTTTTGGGACAAGAGAGATCAGCCCCAGCATTTT
>TRBV25-1|TRBD1|NA|TRBJ1-1
CASTGGGATGEWSTEAFF
TGTGCCAGCACCGGAGGGGGAGCGACAGGGGAATGGAGCACTGAAGCTTTCTTT
>TRBV6-6|NA|NA|TRBJ2-7
CASSLSLYEQYF
TGTGCCAGCAGCCTATCCCTCTACGAGCAGTACTTC
>TRBV7-9|TRBD1|NA|TRBJ1-4
CASNQWTGGNEKLFF
TGTGCCAGCAACCAATGGACAGGGGGTAATGAAAAACTGTTTTTT
>TRBV19|TRBD1|NA|TRBJ2-7
CASSIGQGLYEQYF
TGTGCCAGTAGTATTGGACAGGGTTTATACGAGCAGTACTTC
>TRBV5-6|TRBD2|NA|TRBJ2-4
CASSPGTSGRKNIQYF
TGTGCCAGCAGCCCTGGGACTAGCGGGAGGAAAAACATTCAGTACTTC
>TRBV5-6|NA|NA|TRBJ2-7
CASSLDEPYEQYF
TGTGCCAGCAGCTTGGACGAGCCCTACGAGCAGTACTTC
>TRBV5-4|TRBD1|NA|TRBJ1-1
CASSLKGANTEAFF
TGTGCCAGCAGCTTGAAGGGGGCTAACACTGAAGCTTTCTTT
>TRBV7-2|NA|NA|TRBJ1-3
CASSLLRGSGNTIYF
TGTGCCAGCAGCTTACTACGGGGCTCTGGAAACACCATATATTTT
>TRBV4-2|TRBD2|NA|TRBJ2-1
CASSPQTSGSKNEQFF
TGTGCCAGCAGCCCCCAGACTAGCGGGAGTAAAAATGAGCAGTTCTTC
>TRBV2|NA|NA|TRBJ1-4
CASSPGVLGEKLFF
TGTGCCAGCAGTCCCGGGGTGTTAGGGGAAAAACTGTTTTTT
>TRBV4-1|NA|NA|TRBJ1-1
CASSQGMVGSEAFF
TGCGCCAGCAGCCAAGGTATGGTGGGCTCTGAAGCTTTCTTT
>TRBV2|TRBD1|NA|TRBJ1-4
CASSEDRGSTRREKLFF
TGTGCCAGCAGTGAGGACAGGGGCTCGACCCGGAGAGAAAAACTGTTTTTT
>TRBV20-1|NA|NA|TRBJ2-7
CSANLNYEQYF
TGCAGTGCTAACCTAAACTACGAGCAGTACTTC
>TRBV29-1|NA|few|TRBJ2-1
CSVVRQNYNEQFF
TGCAGCGTTGTGCGCCAAAACTACAATGAGCAGTTCTTC
>TRBV2|TRBD1|once|TRBJ1-6
CASRPGQGVAPLHF
TGTGCCAGCAGACCGGGACAGGGGGTAGCACCCCTCCACTTT
>TRBV7-9|TRBD1|NA|TRBJ1-3
CASSTDRGNSGNTIYF
TGTGCCAGCAGTACCGACAGGGGAAACTCTGGAAACACCATATATTTT
>TRBV19|NA|NA|TRBJ1-2
CASSINGRALGGYTF
TGTGCCAGTAGTATTAACGGCAGGGCTTTGGGTGGCTACACCTTC
>TRBV4-1|NA|NA|TRBJ2-7
CASSQVGGQLYEQYF
TGCGCCAGCAGCCAGGTCGGGGGACAGCTCTACGAGCAGTACTTC
>TRBV6-6|TRBD1|NA|TRBJ2-7
CASSAGQVSPSYEQYF
TGTGCCAGCAGTGCCGGACAGGTATCACCCTCCTACGAGCAGTACTTC
>TRBV27|TRBD1|once|TRBJ1-6
CASSLWAGGDRADSPLHF
TGTGCCAGCAGTTTATGGGCCGGGGGGGACAGGGCCGACTCACCCCTCCACTTT
>TRBV28|TRBD2|NA|TRBJ2-3
CASRTAGDTDTQYF
TGTGCCAGCAGAACAGCGGGGGACACAGATACGCAGTATTTT
>TRBV6-5|TRBD2|NA|TRBJ2-5
CASYGGALGETQYF
TGTGCCAGCTACGGGGGGGCGTTAGGAGAGACCCAGTACTTC
>TRBV7-3|NA|NA|TRBJ2-3
CASSPPATGRTDTQYF
TGTGCCAGCAGCCCACCGGCGACAGGTCGCACAGATACGCAGTATTTT
>TRBV19|TRBD1|NA|TRBJ1-1
CASSITGGSPSEAFF
TGTGCCAGTAGTATAACAGGGGGAAGCCCGTCTGAAGCTTTCTTT
>TRBV5-6|NA|NA|TRBJ2-7
CASSLRGLREQYF
TGTGCCAGCAGCTTGCGGGGGTTAAGGGAGCAGTACTTC
>TRBV7-9|NA|NA|TRBJ2-5
CSSSYRPPSLGAGQETQYF
TGTTCCAGCAGCTACCGGCCCCCATCCTTGGGCGCGGGGCAAGAGACCCAGTACTTC
>TRBV19|TRBD1|NA|TRBJ1-5
CASSIGQGGNQPQHF
TGTGCCAGTAGTATAGGACAGGGTGGCAATCAGCCCCAGCATTTT
>TRBV5-1|TRBD2|NA|TRBJ2-7
CASSWTPAGERYEQYF
TGCGCCAGCAGCTGGACCCCAGCGGGAGAAAGGTACGAGCAGTACTTC
>TRBV7-2|TRBD2|NA|TRBJ2-7
CASSLTSGSYEQYF
TGTGCCAGCAGCCTGACTAGCGGGTCCTACGAGCAGTACTTC
>TRBV5-6|NA|NA|TRBJ2-5
CASSLEAGARKTQYF
TGTGCCAGCAGCTTGGAGGCGGGGGCCCGAAAGACCCAGTACTTC